Shown below are 20 T cell receptor beta chains from a single sample sequenced in a study of cytomegalovirus exposure and HLA in healthy donors. The PCR contained 60 Vbeta and 13 Jbeta primers. The method was immunoSEQ multiplex PCR; TCRdb's version includes in-frame clones alone and lacks a portion of them. The table lists more than 90,000 clones, around 80% of them singletons. The specimen was PBMCs. These receptors were obtained from a woman in her fifties or sixties in good health and CMV-seronegative.

J is TRBJ2-7 and V is TRBV11-2, with 8 positions matching TRBD2. The CDR3 covers 15 residues. Looked up from germline, CDR1 is SGHAT and CDR2 is FQNNGV. V lost 6 bases and J lost 3; bases outside the gene matches: 10. As DNA, the CDR3 is TGTGCCAGCAGTCCTATAGCGGGAAGGGTCTACGAGCAGTACTTC. This gives the protein CASSPIAGRVYEQYF.

This clone has a single count. The chain carries TRBV7-2 and TRBJ2-5, with 7 nucleotides matching TRBD1. Germline-derived CDR1 and CDR2 are SGHTA and FQGNSA. This CDR3 comprises 15 residues. V gave up 0 bases and J gave up 1 base; unmatched junction bases: 2. The CDR3 DNA reads TGTGCCAGCAGCTTAGCCGGACAGGTCCAAGAGACCCAGTACTTC. The encoded protein is CASSLAGQVQETQYF.

This chain joins TRBV19 and TRBJ2-3, with 11 bases identical to TRBD2. Germline trimming cut 4 bases from V and 3 bases from J; bases unmatched to any gene: 3. Per germline, CDR1 LNHDA and CDR2 SQIVND (reference sequence). The CDR3 covers 15 residues. The CDR3 is CASSTSSGRTDTQYF. The CDR3 bases are TGTGCCAGTAGTACCTCTAGCGGGAGGACAGATACGCAGTATTTT.

V gene TRBV5-4 combines with J gene TRBJ2-1; D is unclear. The CDR3 loop spans 15 amino acids. Trimming removed 5 bases at V and 8 bases at J, with 20 bases between. The germline V gene has CDR1 SGHNT and CDR2 YYREEE (reference sequence). The CDR3 nucleotides are TGTGCCAGCAGTTTTCCATTTGGTGCCCGGGATGAGCAGTTCTTC. This sequence encodes CASSFPFGARDEQFF.

The chain links TRBV30 to TRBJ2-1, with 9 bases fitting TRBD2. Germline trimming cut 4 bases from V and 8 bases from J; bases unmatched to any gene: 9. Germline lookup yields CDR1 GTSNPN and CDR2 SVGIG (reference sequence). The CDR3 loop spans 14 amino acids. In nucleotides, the CDR3 is TGTGCCTGGATTGAAACAGCGGGAGGTCATGAGCAGTTCTTC. Encoded protein: CAWIETAGGHEQFF.

V is TRBV5-6 and J is TRBJ2-7; the D gene is possibly TRBD1 (6 bases). Between the trimmed V and J ends, which lost 3 bases and 0 bases, there was a span of 13 bases. The CDR3 has 15 amino acids. Looked up from germline, CDR1 is SGHDT and CDR2 is YYEEEE. The CDR3 DNA is TGTGCCAGCAGCTCTGGACAGCTTTACTCCTACGAGCAGTACTTC. It is translated as CASSSGQLYSYEQYF.

J is TRBJ1-1 and V is TRBV29-1, with D perhaps matching TRBD1 (5 bases). V lost 2 bases, J lost 8 bases, and 9 bases lay in between. This CDR3 is built from 11 residues. Germline V gene lookup returns CDR1 SQVTM and CDR2 ANQGSEA. The CDR3 loop is CSVENNREAFF. The CDR3 DNA reads TGCAGCGTTGAAAATAACAGGGAAGCTTTCTTT.

The rearrangement links TRBV30 to TRBJ1-1; 9 bases are a match to TRBD1. Trimming cost V 3 bases and J 5 bases; bases outside gene matches: 13. The CDR3 is made up of 16 amino acids. Germline V gene data show CDR1 as GTSNPN and CDR2 as SVGIG (reference sequence). CDR3 nucleotide sequence: TGTGCCTGGAGGGGCCGAATACAGGGGGCGCGAACTGAAGCTTTCTTT. Amino acids: CAWRGRIQGARTEAFF.

This clone came up a few times. The chain links TRBV20-1 to TRBJ1-4; weak D call: TRBD1 (5 bases). The germline V gene encodes CDR1 DFQATT and CDR2 SNEGSKA (reference sequence). There are 11 residues in the CDR3. V shed 5 bases and J shed 11 bases, with 12 bases lying between them. This CDR3 is CSAPYGGKLFF. The CDR3 region has the DNA TGCAGTGCTCCCTACGGGGGTAAACTGTTTTTT.

The chain carries TRBV30 and TRBJ1-2; TRBD1 aligns across 8 bases. The CDR3 consists of 15 residues. V lost 0 bases, J lost 6 bases, and 9 bases stayed unmatched. Germline CDR1 is GTSNPN and CDR2 is SVGIG (reference sequence). Written as DNA, the CDR3 is TGTGCCTGGAGTGTTGGACAGGGCCGAACGGATGGCTACACCTTC. It specifies CAWSVGQGRTDGYTF.

The rearrangement joins TRBV28 to TRBJ1-2; unclear D gene. Germline CDR1 reads MDHEN; CDR2 reads SYDVKM. CDR3 length equals 13 residues. Trimming cost V 3 bases and J 4 bases, with 9 bases left between them. In nucleotides, the CDR3 is TGTGCCAGCAGTTTGGAGGGCAGCTATGGCTACACCTTC. It encodes CASSLEGSYGYTF.

This rearrangement joins TRBV5-1 to TRBJ2-7; 11 bases line up with TRBD1. Germline V gene data show CDR1 as SGHRS and CDR2 as YFSETQ. CDR3 length: 15 residues. Trimming at V came to 3 bases and at J to 6 bases, leaving 8 bases not matched to a gene. For the CDR3, the DNA is TGCGCCAGCAGCTACCCGGGACAGGGGGTCGGCGAGCAGTACTTC. Protein: CASSYPGQGVGEQYF.

CDR3 nucleotides: TGTGCCAGCAAGGTAGCGGGAGCCACCTACGAGCAGTACTTC. It translates to CASKVAGATYEQYF. The chain is built from TRBV27 and TRBJ2-7; 9 bases line up with TRBD2. This CDR3 comprises 14 residues. The J segment lost 2 bases and the V segment lost 7 bases, leaving 6 bases of the junction unmatched. Germline CDR1 and CDR2: MNHEY and SMNVEV (reference sequence).

The DNA for the CDR3 is TGTGCCAGTAGTGTCCGGGAAGGAGGAAACACCATATATTTT. Its translation is CASSVREGGNTIYF. The chain uses TRBV19 and TRBJ1-3, with unresolved D. Trimming left V 5 bases short and J 4 bases short, with 12 bases between. CDR3 length: 14 residues. Germline V gene sequence: CDR1 LNHDA, CDR2 SQIVND (reference sequence).

The V gene is TRBV6-6, the J gene TRBJ2-7, with D possibly TRBD2 on 6 matching bases. CDR3 length: 11 residues. V was trimmed by 8 bases and J by 9 bases, leaving 14 bases between them. CDR1 is MNHNY and CDR2 is SVGAGI in the germline V gene (reference sequence). The DNA for the CDR3 is TGTGCCAGCGGGGGGTTCACAGGGCAGTACTTC. It codes for CASGGFTGQYF.

The V and J genes are TRBV30 and TRBJ1-1, with D unresolved. V lost 3 bases to trimming and J lost 8 bases, with 13 bases between them. This CDR3 is built from 12 residues. CDR1 is GTSNPN and CDR2 is SVGIG in the germline V gene (reference sequence). CDR3 sequence: CAWSVTAIEAFF. The CDR3 region has the DNA TGTGCCTGGAGCGTCACAGCCATCGAAGCTTTCTTT.

The chain couples TRBV9 to TRBJ2-5; 11 bases align to TRBD2. Germline V gene sequence: CDR1 SGDLS, CDR2 YYNGEE. Germline trimming cut 3 bases from V and 1 base from J; bases unmatched to any gene: 2. The CDR3 totals 15 residues. In DNA, the CDR3 is TGTGCCAGCAGCGGACTAGCGGGGCTCCAAGAGACCCAGTACTTC. This encodes CASSGLAGLQETQYF.

J is TRBJ2-1 and V is TRBV4-3; D gene uncertain. The CDR3 extends over 16 amino acids. CDR1 is LGHNA and CDR2 is YSLEER in the germline V gene. V lost 1 base and J 5 bases, leaving 15 bases between the germline ends. CDR3 sequence reads: CASSQGYLVADNEQFF. In nucleotides, the CDR3 is TGCGCCAGCAGCCAAGGTTACCTAGTGGCCGACAATGAGCAGTTCTTC.

About this clone itself: Within the sample, other DNA sequences also encode this same CDR3. The rearrangement uses TRBV2 and TRBJ2-7; D remains unclear. The germline gives CDR1 SNHLY, CDR2 FYNNEI. Trimming cost V 9 bases and J 0 bases, with 6 bases left between them. This CDR3 contains 11 residues. CDR3 bases: TGTGCCAGTCATAGCTCCTACGAGCAGTACTTC. Encoded protein: CASHSSYEQYF.

This clone was counted only a few times. This chain links TRBV6-5 with TRBJ1-3, with D possibly TRBD1 on 6 matching bases. Looked up from germline, CDR1 is MNHEY and CDR2 is SVGAGI. There are 14 residues in the CDR3. V lost 6 bases and J lost 4, with 13 bases in between. The CDR3 DNA is TGTGCCAGCAGCCAACGGGGGGCAGGAAACACCATATATTTT. The encoded protein is CASSQRGAGNTIYF.